These 13 T cell receptor beta chains originate from one sample sequenced in a study of blood T cell repertoires in COVID-19. Profiling relied on immunoSEQ multiplex PCR, and the TCRdb table lists in-frame clones only, not all of them. There are about 360,000 clones in the sample; less than 90% occur only once, and under 8.5% lies in the top ten. Sequencing was carried out using peripheral blood. The receptors derive from a woman in her sixties with COVID-19, enrolled during active disease.

The gene calls are TRBV7-2 and TRBJ2-3; D is possibly TRBD1 (5 bases). Germline loops: CDR1 SGHTA, CDR2 FQGNSA. The CDR3 extends over 16 amino acids. Trimming removed 1 base from V and 2 bases from J, with 13 bases in between. The CDR3 DNA follows: TGTGCCAGCAGCTTAGGGGGCAGGCACTACACAGATACGCAGTATTTT. Translated, it gives CASSLGGRHYTDTQYF.

This chain uses TRBV7-9 with TRBJ2-1; D perhaps matches TRBD1 (6 bases). Germline assignment: CDR1 SEHNR and CDR2 FQNEAQ (reference sequence). The CDR3 has 15 residues. Trimming pared 5 bases from V and 5 bases from J, leaving 16 bases between. CDR3 loop: CASSEGQGVNNEQFF. DNA of the CDR3: TGTGCCAGCAGCGAGGGACAAGGAGTAAACAATGAGCAGTTCTTC.

The chain combines TRBV6-2 or TRBV6-3 with TRBJ1-5; 12 bases map to TRBD1. The CDR3 runs to 15 residues. The germline gives CDR1 MNHEY, CDR2 SVGEGT. Trimming at V came to 6 bases and at J to 9 bases, leaving 9 bases not matched to a gene. The CDR3 nucleotides are TGTGCCAGCAGCTGGGGACAGGGGGCGGCTAGGCCCCAGCATTTT. Translated, it gives CASSWGQGAARPQHF.

The chain is built from TRBV7-2 and TRBJ1-2, with D maybe TRBD1 (5 bases). The ends were cut back, 10 bases at V and 2 bases at J, with 17 bases in the middle. In germline, CDR1 is SGHTA, CDR2 FQGNSA. The CDR3 length is 14 residues. The CDR3 spells CANSLGGDNYGYTF. The CDR3 DNA reads TGTGCCAATTCCCTAGGCGGGGACAACTATGGCTACACCTTC.

This clone occurred once. The chain uses TRBV5-8 and TRBJ1-4; tentatively, D is TRBD1 (6 bases). This CDR3 is 16 amino acids long. V was trimmed by 4 bases and J by 0 bases, leaving 13 bases between them. Germline-derived CDR1 and CDR2 are SGHTS and YDEGEE. CDR3 bases: TGTGCCAGCAGCCCGAGCCGGACAGCAACTAATGAAAAACTGTTTTTT. Its translation is CASSPSRTATNEKLFF.

The chain has TRBV7-8 and TRBJ1-2, with D perhaps matching TRBD1 (6 bases). Trimming took 5 bases from V and 6 from J, leaving 10 bases between them. This CDR3 region has 12 residues. Germline CDR1 reads SGHVS; CDR2 reads FQNEAQ. The CDR3 sequence: CASSTSGDGYTF. Here the CDR3 DNA reads TGTGCCAGCAGCACCTCAGGGGATGGCTACACCTTC.

The chain uses TRBV19 and TRBJ1-4; 7 positions match TRBD1. This CDR3 spans 15 amino acids. Germline trimming cut 7 bases from V and 0 bases from J; bases unmatched to any gene: 5. Germline V gene lookup returns CDR1 LNHDA and CDR2 SQIVND (reference sequence). CDR3 bases: TGTGCCAGTAAACGACAGGGAGCAACTAATGAAAAACTGTTTTTT. Residues: CASKRQGATNEKLFF.

The chain carries TRBV5-4 and TRBJ2-7; 7 nucleotides match TRBD2. Trimming cost V 5 bases and J 3 bases; bases outside gene matches: 11. The germline V gene encodes CDR1 SGHNT and CDR2 YYREEE (reference sequence). This CDR3 has 15 residues. CDR3 amino acids: CASSSRTSKNYEQYF. The CDR3, as DNA: TGTGCCAGCAGTTCCAGGACTAGTAAGAACTACGAGCAGTACTTC.

The chain uses TRBV11-3 and TRBJ2-5, with 8 bases that match TRBD1. V lost 0 bases and J lost 2; bases outside the gene matches: 2. The CDR3 sequence is 15 residues long. CDR1 SGHNT and CDR2 YENEEA come from the germline V gene. CDR3 bases: TGTGCCAGCAGCTTAGATTGGACAGGGCAAGAGACCCAGTACTTC. Translated: CASSLDWTGQETQYF.

The chain is built from TRBV7-8 and TRBJ2-4, with D possibly matching TRBD1 (6 bases). The V end was cut by 5 bases, the J end by 12 bases, with 17 bases between. This CDR3 has 13 residues. The germline V gene encodes CDR1 SGHVS and CDR2 FQNEAQ. The CDR3 bases are TGTGCCAGCAGCCGAATAACAGGGTTGGCTCAGTACTTC. It translates to CASSRITGLAQYF.

The V call is TRBV3-1 (or the pseudogene TRBV3-2), the J call TRBJ1-2, with a tentative D call TRBD1 (6 bases). The CDR3 length is 13 residues. V gave up 5 bases and J gave up 7 bases, with 14 bases separating them. CDR1 and CDR2 from the germline V gene are LGHDT and YNNKEL (reference sequence). The DNA of the CDR3 is TGTGCCAGCAGCGACGGGACACAGGGTGGCTACACCTTC. It yields the protein CASSDGTQGGYTF.

The gene calls are TRBV5-1 and TRBJ1-1; a possible D gene is TRBD1 (6 bases). V gave up 4 bases and J gave up 3 bases, with 16 bases separating them. The CDR3 has 15 amino acids. CDR1 and CDR2 from the germline V gene are SGHRS and YFSETQ. This CDR3 is CASSRNQGGDTEAFF. The CDR3 DNA reads as TGCGCCAGCAGCCGAAATCAAGGGGGAGACACTGAAGCTTTCTTT.

The V and J genes are TRBV2 and TRBJ2-5; 8 positions match TRBD2. Germline lookup yields CDR1 SNHLY and CDR2 FYNNEI. The V gene end was trimmed by 6 bases and the J gene end by 1 base; junction bases not matched to a gene: 7. This CDR3 is built from 15 residues. The CDR3 DNA reads TGTGCCAGCAGAAGGACCGGGGGGGTCCAAGAGACCCAGTACTTC. Translating it yields CASRRTGGVQETQYF.